This T cell receptor beta chain was captured in a study of cytomegalovirus exposure and HLA in healthy donors. On the study more broadly: The study placed 80% to 85% of its 350 to 400 genotyped donors in the Caucasian-associated ancestry cluster. Findings of the study overall: Researchers reported in a later analysis that common viral pathogens appeared linked to several top clusters. A later examination showed that TCR association rates differed by HLA locus, with DRB1 most and HLA-C fewest.

V was pared by 4 bases and J by 6 bases, with 10 bases of the junction left unmatched. Looked up from germline, CDR1 is SGHDT and CDR2 is YYEEEE. CDR3 length: 14 amino acids. As regards this clone: No antigen is known for it.

Samples came from healthy bone marrow donors. 60 Vbeta and 13 Jbeta primers were used in PCR. Assay: immunoSEQ multiplex PCR; the TCRdb copy retains only in-frame clones and omits some. The repertoire consists of 74,000 or so clones, with around 79% occurring once and the leading ten covering 22%. Sequencing used PBMCs. The chain is built from TRBV5-6 and TRBJ2-7; 7 bases match TRBD1. This clonotype was obtained from a woman between 40 and 55 years old in good health and CMV-seropositive. CDR3 nucleotide sequence: TGTGCCAGCAGCCGGGAAACAGGGGCAGCCGAGCAGTACTTC. It codes for CASSRETGAAEQYF.